This T cell receptor beta chain was observed in a study of T cell responses to AZD1222 COVID-19 vaccine. Regarding the study as a whole: Variant regions that are unmutated are reportedly the target of nearly half of spike-specific TCRs. Spike-specific TCR breadth and depth grew following two AZD1222 doses. Baseline serostatus was positive in only a handful of AZD1222 recipients. Spike-spanning, vaccine-associated CD4 TCRs were dominant at 160-218 and 743-854.

Here immunoSEQ multiplex PCR was the method, and the copy in TCRdb shows in-frame clones only, minus some. The sample includes more than 150,000 clones, almost 95% seen only once; the top ten take around 9.3%. V shed 5 bases and J 6 bases; nucleotides not matched to a gene: 3. CDR1 and CDR2 from the germline V gene are SNHLY and FYNNEI. The CDR3 runs 14 residues. In regard to this clone: Its specificity is not known.

The sequence was collected from an adult in good health. Sequences were derived from peripheral blood, sampled on day 0 of AZD1222 vaccination. V usage is TRBV2 and J usage is TRBJ2-1, with TRBD1 matching over 11 bases. The CDR3 loop is CASSQDRGLNEQFF. DNA of the CDR3: TGTGCCAGCAGTCAGGACAGGGGGCTCAATGAGCAGTTCTTC.